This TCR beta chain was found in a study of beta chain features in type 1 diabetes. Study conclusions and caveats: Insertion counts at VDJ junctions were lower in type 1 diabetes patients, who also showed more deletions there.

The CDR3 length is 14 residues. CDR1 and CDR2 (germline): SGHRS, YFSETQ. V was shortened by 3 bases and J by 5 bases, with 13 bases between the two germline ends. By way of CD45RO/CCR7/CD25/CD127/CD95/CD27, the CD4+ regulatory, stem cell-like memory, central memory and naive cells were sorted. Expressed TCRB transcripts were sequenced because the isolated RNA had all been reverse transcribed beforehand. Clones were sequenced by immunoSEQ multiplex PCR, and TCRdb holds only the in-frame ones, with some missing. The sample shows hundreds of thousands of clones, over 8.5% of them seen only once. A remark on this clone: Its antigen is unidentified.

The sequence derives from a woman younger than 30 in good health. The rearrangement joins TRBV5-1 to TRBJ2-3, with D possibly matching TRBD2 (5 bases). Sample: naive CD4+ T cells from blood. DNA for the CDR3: TGCGCCAGCAGCTCCACCGGGGTTCAAGATACGCAGTATTTT. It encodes CASSSTGVQDTQYF.